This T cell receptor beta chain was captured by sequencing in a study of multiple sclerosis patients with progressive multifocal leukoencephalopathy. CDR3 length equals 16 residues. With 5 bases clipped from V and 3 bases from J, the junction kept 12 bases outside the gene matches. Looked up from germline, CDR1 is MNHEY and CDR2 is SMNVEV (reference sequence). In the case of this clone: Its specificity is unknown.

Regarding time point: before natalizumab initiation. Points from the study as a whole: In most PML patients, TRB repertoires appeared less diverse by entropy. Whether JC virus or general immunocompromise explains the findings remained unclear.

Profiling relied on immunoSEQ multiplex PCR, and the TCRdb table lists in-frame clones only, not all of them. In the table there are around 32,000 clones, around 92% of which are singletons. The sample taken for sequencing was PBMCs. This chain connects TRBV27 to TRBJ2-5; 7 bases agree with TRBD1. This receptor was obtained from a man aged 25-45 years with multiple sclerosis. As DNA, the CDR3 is TGTGCCAGCAGTCGAGGACCCAACCAGGGGGAAGAGACCCAGTACTTC. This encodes CASSRGPNQGEETQYF.